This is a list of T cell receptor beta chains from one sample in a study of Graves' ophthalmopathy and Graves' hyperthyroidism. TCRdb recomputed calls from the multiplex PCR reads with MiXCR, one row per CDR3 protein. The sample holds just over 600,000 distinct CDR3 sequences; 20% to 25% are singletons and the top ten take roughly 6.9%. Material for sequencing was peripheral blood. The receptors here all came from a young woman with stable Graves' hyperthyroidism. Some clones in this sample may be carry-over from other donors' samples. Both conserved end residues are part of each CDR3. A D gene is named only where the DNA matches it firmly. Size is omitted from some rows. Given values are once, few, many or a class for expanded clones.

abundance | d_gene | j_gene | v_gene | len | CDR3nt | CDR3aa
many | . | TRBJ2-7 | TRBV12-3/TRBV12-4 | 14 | TGTGCCAGCAGTTCCCCTGGACTGGCCTACGAGCAGTACTTC | CASSSPGLAYEQYF
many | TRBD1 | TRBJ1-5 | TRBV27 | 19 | TGTGCCAGCAGTTTAAATGGGGCCCAAAGGGGGCATAGCAATCAGCCCCAGCATTTT | CASSLNGAQRGHSNQPQHF
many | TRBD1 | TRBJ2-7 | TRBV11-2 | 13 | TGTGCCAGCAGCTTGCGACAGGGCTTGGAGCAGTACTTC | CASSLRQGLEQYF
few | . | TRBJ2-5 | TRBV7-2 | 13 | TGTGCCAGCAGGGAACCAGGGACGGAGACCCAGTACTTC | CASREPGTETQYF
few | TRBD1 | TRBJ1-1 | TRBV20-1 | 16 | TGCAGTGCTCGCACCCGGGACAGGGCGTTGGTCACTGAAGCTTTCTTT | CSARTRDRALVTEAFF
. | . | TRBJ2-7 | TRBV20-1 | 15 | TGCAGTGCGCCCACGGGCCGGACGGAAGCCCACGAGCAGTACTTC | CSAPTGRTEAHEQYF
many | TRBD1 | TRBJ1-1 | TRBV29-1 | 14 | TGCAGCGTTCATCCCAGGGGGCCGAACACTGAAGCTTTCTTT | CSVHPRGPNTEAFF
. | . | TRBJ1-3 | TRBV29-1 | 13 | TGCAGCGTTGAAGATTGGCGAGAAAACACCATATATTTT | CSVEDWRENTIYF
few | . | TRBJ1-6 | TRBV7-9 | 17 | TGTGCCAGCAGCGGTGGGCAGGGGACAAACTATAATTCACCCCTCCACTTT | CASSGGQGTNYNSPLHF
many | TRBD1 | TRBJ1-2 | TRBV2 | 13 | TGTGCCAGCATGAGAACAGGGGGCTCTGGCTACACCTTC | CASMRTGGSGYTF
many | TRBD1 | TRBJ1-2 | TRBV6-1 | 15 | TGTGCCAGCACCCTAGTGGTACAGGGGGCGTTTGGCTACACCTTC | CASTLVVQGAFGYTF
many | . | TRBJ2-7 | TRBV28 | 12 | TGTGCCAGCCGCTCCATTCTCTACGAGCAGTACTTC | CASRSILYEQYF
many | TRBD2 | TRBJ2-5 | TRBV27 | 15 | TGTGCCAGCAGTTTCCGGCGGGGGGGACAAGAGACCCAGTACTTC | CASSFRRGGQETQYF
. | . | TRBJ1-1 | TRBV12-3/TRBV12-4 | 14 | TGTGCCAGCAGTTTAGTTCATCTGGGCACTGAAGCTTTCTTT | CASSLVHLGTEAFF
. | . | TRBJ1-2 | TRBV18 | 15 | TGTGCCAGCTCACCACCTTACGGACCCAACTATGGCTACACCTTC | CASSPPYGPNYGYTF
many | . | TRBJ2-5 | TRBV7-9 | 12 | TGTGCCAGCAGCTTAGGGTCAGGGACCCAGTACTTC | CASSLGSGTQYF
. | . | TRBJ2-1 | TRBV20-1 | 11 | TGCAGTGTTGAATTAGTCCCAGAGCAGTTCTTC | CSVELVPEQFF
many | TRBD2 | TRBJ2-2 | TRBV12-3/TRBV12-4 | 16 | TGTGCCAGCAGCCGTACCGGGACTACAAACACCGGGGAGCTGTTTTTT | CASSRTGTTNTGELFF
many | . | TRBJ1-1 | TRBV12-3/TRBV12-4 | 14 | TGTGCCAGTACTTATTTGAGGGTTGACACTGAAGCTTTCTTT | CASTYLRVDTEAFF
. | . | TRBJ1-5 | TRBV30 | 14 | TGTGCCTGGAGTAAACCGCGAGCCGAGTTGCCCCAGCATTTT | CAWSKPRAELPQHF
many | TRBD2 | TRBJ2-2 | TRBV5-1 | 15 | TGCGCCAGCAGCTCCCTAGCGGGAAACACCGGGGAGCTGTTTTTT | CASSSLAGNTGELFF
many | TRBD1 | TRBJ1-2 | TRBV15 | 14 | TGTGCCACCAGCGGGACAGGGGCGGACTATGGCTACACCTTC | CATSGTGADYGYTF
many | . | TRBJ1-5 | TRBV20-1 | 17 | TGCAGTGCTAGAGACCCGAACGGAGAGAGGAGCAATCAGCCCCAGCATTTT | CSARDPNGERSNQPQHF
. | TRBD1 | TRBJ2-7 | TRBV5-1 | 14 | TGCGCCAGCCAGACAGGGCTGAGCTCCTACGAGCAGTACTTC | CASQTGLSSYEQYF
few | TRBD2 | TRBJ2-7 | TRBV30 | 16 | TGTGCCTGGAGTGACCCCGGGACTAGCGCCACCTACGAGCAGTACTTC | CAWSDPGTSATYEQYF
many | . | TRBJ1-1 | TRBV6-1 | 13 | TGTGCCAGCACCCCGGGGGGGGCCCTTGAAGCTTTCTTT | CASTPGGALEAFF
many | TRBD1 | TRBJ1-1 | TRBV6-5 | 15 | TGTGCCAGCAGTTACTCCGGGACAGTGAACACTGAAGCTTTCTTT | CASSYSGTVNTEAFF
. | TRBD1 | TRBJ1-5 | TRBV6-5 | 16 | TGTGCCAGCAGTTCAGACAGGGGGCATCGGAATCAGCCCCAGCATTTT | CASSSDRGHRNQPQHF
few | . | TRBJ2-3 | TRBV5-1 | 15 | TGCGCCAGCAGCCTTATGGCGGGGACCACAGATACGCAGTATTTT | CASSLMAGTTDTQYF
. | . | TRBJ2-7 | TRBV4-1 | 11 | TGCGCCAGCAGCATTGGGACGGAGCAGTACTTC | CASSIGTEQYF
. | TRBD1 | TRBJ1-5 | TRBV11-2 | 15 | TGTGCCAGCAGCTTAGACGGACAGGGGGCCCAGCCCCAGCATTTT | CASSLDGQGAQPQHF
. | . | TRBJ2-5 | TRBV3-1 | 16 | TGTGCCAGCAGCCAAGATACAGGCAGTGTTCAAGAGACCCAGTACTTC | CASSQDTGSVQETQYF
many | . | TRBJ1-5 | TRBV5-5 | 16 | TGTGCCAGCAGCCGGACGTCGGGGGCCTCGGGTCAGCCCCAGCATTTT | CASSRTSGASGQPQHF
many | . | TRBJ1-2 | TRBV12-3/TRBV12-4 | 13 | TGTGCCAGCAGCCGCGACAGAGACTATGGCTACACCTTC | CASSRDRDYGYTF
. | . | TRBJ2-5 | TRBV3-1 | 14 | TGTGCCAGCAGCCGCCAATCCTATACAGAGACCCAGTACTTC | CASSRQSYTETQYF
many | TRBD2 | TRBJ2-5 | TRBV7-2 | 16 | TGTGCCAGCAGCTCGAGCGGGACTAGCATGTTAGAGACCCAGTACTTC | CASSSSGTSMLETQYF
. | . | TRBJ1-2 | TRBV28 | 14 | TGTGCCAGCAGTCCCAGTTCGGGGCTCTATGGCTACACCTTC | CASSPSSGLYGYTF
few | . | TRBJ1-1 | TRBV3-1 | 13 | TGTGCCAGCAGCCAGGTATCGAACACTGAAGCTTTCTTT | CASSQVSNTEAFF
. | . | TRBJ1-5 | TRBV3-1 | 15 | TGTGCCAGCAGCCAAGGCCCCGTTGGCAATCAGCCCCAGCATTTT | CASSQGPVGNQPQHF
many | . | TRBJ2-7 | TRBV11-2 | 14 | TGTGCCAGCAGTCACCCCGGTTGGGGAGTCGAGCAGTACTTC | CASSHPGWGVEQYF
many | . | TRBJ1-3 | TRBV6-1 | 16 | TGTGCCAGCAGTGAACAGACACCGAGCTCTGGAAACACCATATATTTT | CASSEQTPSSGNTIYF
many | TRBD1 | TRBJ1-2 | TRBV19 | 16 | TGTGCCAGTAGTACCCGGGACAGGGTTGCGCACTATGGCTACACCTTC | CASSTRDRVAHYGYTF
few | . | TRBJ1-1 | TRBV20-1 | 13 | TGCAGTGGGCCTCAGGCGGGTGGCACTGAAGCTTTCTTT | CSGPQAGGTEAFF
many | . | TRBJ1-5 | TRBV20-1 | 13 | TGCAGTGCTTATGAACAGGCGAATCAGCCCCAGCATTTT | CSAYEQANQPQHF
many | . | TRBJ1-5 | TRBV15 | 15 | TGTGCCACCAGCAGAGACGGAAAAGAAAATCAGCCCCAGCATTTT | CATSRDGKENQPQHF
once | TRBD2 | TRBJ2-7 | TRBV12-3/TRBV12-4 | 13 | TGTGCCAGCAGTTTTGCGGGAGCGGGGGAGCAGTACTTC | CASSFAGAGEQYF
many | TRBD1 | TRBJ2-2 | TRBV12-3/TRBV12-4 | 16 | TGTGCCAGCAGCAGGAGAGACAGGGCGAACACCGGGGAGCTGTTTTTT | CASSRRDRANTGELFF
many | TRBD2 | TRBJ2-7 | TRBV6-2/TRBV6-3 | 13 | TGTGCCAGCCAGACTAGCGGTACCTACGAGCAGTACTTC | CASQTSGTYEQYF
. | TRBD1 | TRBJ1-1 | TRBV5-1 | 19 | TGCGCCAGCAGCTTGGTCGGGCCGGACAGGGGAGTCGGGCACACTGAAGCTTTCTTT | CASSLVGPDRGVGHTEAFF
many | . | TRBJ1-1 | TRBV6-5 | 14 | TGTGCCAGCACCGAACGTCCGGACTTGACTGAAGCTTTCTTT | CASTERPDLTEAFF